A selection of T cell receptor beta chains follows, all from one sample in a study of CD8 T cells in ankylosing spondylitis. MiXCR, run by TCRdb on the 5' RACE reads, gives a single entry per CDR3 protein. The data show about 340,000 distinct CDR3 sequences, 20% seen once. The sequenced material came from blood, either unsorted or a sorted T cell fraction (not recorded which). These receptors were taken from a male donor with ankylosing spondylitis or in good health (not recorded which). Both conserved end residues are part of each CDR3. Each record gives: clone size, V gene, D gene, J gene, CDR3 DNA, CDR3 protein. A D gene is named only where the DNA matches it firmly. Rows may omit the clone size; those that give it use once, few, many or a size class.

.,TRBV7-9,.,TRBJ1-5,TGTGCCAGCAGCTTTCCGGAGGACGGTCAGCCCCAGCATTTT,CASSFPEDGQPQHF
.,TRBV12-3/TRBV12-4,TRBD2,TRBJ2-7,TGTGCCAGCAGTTTTAATCTGATGCGGGGGGGCTGGGAGCAGTACTTC,CASSFNLMRGGWEQYF
.,TRBV3-1,TRBD2,TRBJ2-7,TGTGCCAGCAGCCAACCGGTCGGGGGGGCCGAAGAGCAGTACTTC,CASSQPVGGAEEQYF
.,TRBV30,.,TRBJ2-7,TGTGCCTGCACAGGGTTTTTGGGGTACGAGCAGTACTTC,CACTGFLGYEQYF
.,TRBV7-8,.,TRBJ2-7,TGTGCCAGCAGCCCCTGGACAGACACAACCTACGAGCAGTACTTC,CASSPWTDTTYEQYF
few,TRBV12-3/TRBV12-4,TRBD2,TRBJ2-1,TGTGCCAGCAGGACTAGCGGGTACAATGAGCAGTTCTTC,CASRTSGYNEQFF
.,TRBV30,TRBD2,TRBJ2-7,TGTGCCTGGAGTGTACTACTAGCGGGGGGGTACGAGCAGTACTTC,CAWSVLLAGGYEQYF
few,TRBV10-3,.,TRBJ2-6,TGTGCCACTGGAGGGAGCTCTGGGGCCAACGTCCTGACTTTC,CATGGSSGANVLTF
few,TRBV5-6,.,TRBJ2-7,TGTGCCAGCAGCTTCCCGACTGGGGCCTCCTACGAGCAGTACTTC,CASSFPTGASYEQYF
.,TRBV4-1,.,TRBJ2-3,TGCGCCAGCAGCCAAGCCCGGTCGTCCAGCACAGATACGCAGTATTTT,CASSQARSSSTDTQYF
few,TRBV13,TRBD1,TRBJ2-3,TGTGCCACAACCCAGGGGACAGGGTTTTCAGATACGCAGTATTTT,CATTQGTGFSDTQYF
few,TRBV28,.,TRBJ2-1,TGTGCCAGCAGGCCCCCGAGCTCCTACAATGAGCAGTTCTTC,CASRPPSSYNEQFF
few,TRBV5-6,.,TRBJ2-1,TGTGCCAGCAGCATCCGGGCCCCAAATGAGCAGTTCTTC,CASSIRAPNEQFF
.,TRBV27,TRBD2,TRBJ2-1,TGTGCCAGCAGTAGACTAGCGGGGGAGAATGAGCAGTTCTTC,CASSRLAGENEQFF
few,TRBV6-5,.,TRBJ2-2,TGTGCCAGCAGTTACTCGCCAGGGGCAGGCGGGGAGCTGTTTTTT,CASSYSPGAGGELFF
.,TRBV6-1,.,TRBJ2-7,TGTGCCAGCAGTGAACGGGAGGGGGCCCACGAGCAGTACTTC,CASSEREGAHEQYF
.,TRBV4-2,.,TRBJ1-6,TGTGCCAGCAGCCAAGATCGAGGGTTCAATTCACCCCTCCACTTT,CASSQDRGFNSPLHF
.,TRBV12-3/TRBV12-4,.,TRBJ2-2,TGTGCCAGCACCCCGCAGTTGGCCGGGGAGCTGTTTTTT,CASTPQLAGELFF
.,TRBV6-1,.,TRBJ1-1,TGTGCCAGCAGTGACCCGACACTAGAAGGCACTGAAGCTTTCTTT,CASSDPTLEGTEAFF
.,TRBV5-6,.,TRBJ2-5,TGTGCCAGCAGCTTGACGAAAGGTGCCCCTCTTAGAGAGACCCAGTACTTC,CASSLTKGAPLRETQYF
.,TRBV24-1,TRBD1,TRBJ2-5,TGTGCCACCAGCAAGGGGGCCCAAGAGACCCAGTACTTC,CATSKGAQETQYF
.,TRBV11-2,TRBD2,TRBJ2-2,TGTGCCAGCAGTAGCGGGGTGAACACCGGGGAGCTGTTTTTT,CASSSGVNTGELFF
many,TRBV20-1,.,TRBJ2-7,TGCAGTGCACCTATAGGAGGGGTACAGTACGAGCAGTACTTC,CSAPIGGVQYEQYF
.,TRBV20-1,.,TRBJ1-6,TGCAGTGCTAGCGGCAGGGTAGAGGGTTCACCCCTCCACTTT,CSASGRVEGSPLHF
.,TRBV30,TRBD1,TRBJ2-2,TGTGCCTGGAGGGACAGGGTTGGGGGCGGGGAGCTGTTTTTT,CAWRDRVGGGELFF
.,TRBV29-1,.,TRBJ2-7,TGCAGCGTTGTGGGGCTGGGCTACGAGCAGTACTTC,CSVVGLGYEQYF
.,TRBV12-3/TRBV12-4,.,TRBJ1-1,TGTGCCAGCAGCTTAGCCGCGGGGACTGAAGCTTTCTTT,CASSLAAGTEAFF
.,TRBV29-1,.,TRBJ2-5,TGCAGCGTTGAAGGGGGGGGGGCCAGAGAGACCCAGTACTTC,CSVEGGGARETQYF
.,TRBV12-3/TRBV12-4,TRBD1,TRBJ1-1,TGTGCCAGCAGTTTTATACAGGGGGGCACTGAAGCTTTCTTT,CASSFIQGGTEAFF
.,TRBV4-1,.,TRBJ2-5,TGCGCCAGCAGCCAAGACGACAACCAAGAGACCCAGTACTTC,CASSQDDNQETQYF
once,TRBV7-8,.,TRBJ2-1,TGTGCCAGCAGTGAACAGGGTTACAATGAGCAGTTCTTC,CASSEQGYNEQFF
.,TRBV27,TRBD1,TRBJ2-5,TGTGCCAGCAGAACAACGCCAGGGGGACAAGAGACCCAGTACTTC,CASRTTPGGQETQYF
.,TRBV6-5,.,TRBJ2-1,TGTGCCAGCAGTTCGGAAAACAGGATTTACAATGAGCAGTTCTTC,CASSSENRIYNEQFF
.,TRBV16,.,TRBJ1-5,TGTGCCAGCAGCCAATCATGGGGAGGCGATCAGCCCCAGCATTTT,CASSQSWGGDQPQHF
few,TRBV29-1,TRBD1,TRBJ2-1,TGCAGCGTAGGTGGACAGGGGGCCTACAATGAGCAGTTCTTC,CSVGGQGAYNEQFF
few,TRBV10-3,.,TRBJ2-1,TGTGCCATCAGTGAGCCCAAGGGGTCCTACAATGAGCAGTTCTTC,CAISEPKGSYNEQFF
few,TRBV12-3/TRBV12-4,.,TRBJ2-2,TGTGCCAGCAGTTGGAACAGTAACACCGGGGAGCTGTTTTTT,CASSWNSNTGELFF
.,TRBV4-1,.,TRBJ1-1,TGCGCCAGCAGCCAAGTCTCGGGCTCTGAAGCTTTCTTT,CASSQVSGSEAFF
few,TRBV20-1,.,TRBJ2-5,TGCAGTGCTAGCCGGGGCCTCCCTGTAGAGACCCAGTACTTC,CSASRGLPVETQYF
few,TRBV18,TRBD1,TRBJ1-1,TGTGCCAGCTCACTGGGACAGCCGAAAGCTTTCTTT,CASSLGQPKAFF
few,TRBV9,TRBD1,TRBJ2-7,TGTGCCAGCAGCCGAGGACAGGGGGAGTACGAGCAGTACTTC,CASSRGQGEYEQYF
.,TRBV7-2,TRBD2,TRBJ2-3,TGTGCCAGCAGCTACATAGCGGGGGCCACAGATACGCAGTATTTT,CASSYIAGATDTQYF
.,TRBV5-5,.,TRBJ2-5,TGTGCCAGCAGCTTGGGGATAGTGAGTGAAGAGACCCAGTACTTC,CASSLGIVSEETQYF
.,TRBV10-3,.,TRBJ1-5,TGTGCCATCAGTGGGGCAGGTCAGCCCCAGCATTTT,CAISGAGQPQHF
.,TRBV27,.,TRBJ2-3,TGTGCCAGCACGCCAGGGAGCACAGATACGCAGTATTTT,CASTPGSTDTQYF
.,TRBV7-2,.,TRBJ2-7,TGTGCCAGCAGCCACTATTTGGGGACCTACGAGCAGTACTTC,CASSHYLGTYEQYF
few,TRBV2,TRBD1,TRBJ2-1,TGTGCCAGCAGCGTCGGGGACAGTCCCGCGGTCAATGAGCAGTTCTTC,CASSVGDSPAVNEQFF
few,TRBV7-8,.,TRBJ2-1,TGTGCCAGCAGCCAACGGGGAGGCCAGGGGGGGCCGGATGAGCAGTTCTTC,CASSQRGGQGGPDEQFF
few,TRBV7-9,.,TRBJ2-5,TGTGCCAGCAGGGCCACTTCGTTCGACGCCTCGGGGACCCAGTACTTC,CASRATSFDASGTQYF
few,TRBV4-1,.,TRBJ1-1,TGCGCCAGCAGCCAACGGACGGGAACTGAAGCTTTCTTT,CASSQRTGTEAFF
.,TRBV10-3,TRBD2,TRBJ2-2,TGTGCCATCAGTGAGTCCAGAGCGGGGGACACCAACACCGGGGAGCTGTTTTTT,CAISESRAGDTNTGELFF
.,TRBV27,.,TRBJ2-7,TGTGCCAGCAGATCTCTACAGGGACACTCCTACGAGCAGTACTTC,CASRSLQGHSYEQYF
.,TRBV5-1,.,TRBJ2-1,TGCGCCAGCAGCTTCGGGGGGCCGGGTGAGCAGTTCTTC,CASSFGGPGEQFF
few,TRBV2,.,TRBJ2-3,TGTGCCAGCCCGAGGGGCCAGGGGCCGCGTCCAGATACGCAGTATTTT,CASPRGQGPRPDTQYF